This TCR beta chain was captured by sequencing in a study of T-cell memory formation after mild COVID-19. TCRdb reanalysed the 5' RACE reads using MiXCR and keeps one entry per CDR3 protein. Here the sample spans 300,000 to 400,000 distinct CDR3 sequences, around 15% being singletons. The V gene lost 2 bases and the J gene lost 8 bases, with 9 bases spanning the gap. This CDR3 comprises 13 residues. Germline-derived CDR1 and CDR2 are SGHVS and FQNEAQ. Sequencing input: PBMCs or a T cell subset sorted from them (not recorded which). The sequence was collected from a man aged 18 to 30 who had mild COVID-19 (a few samples of this study predate the infection). Cell type and time point are not known. The V and J genes are TRBV7-8 and TRBJ1-4; the D is unclear. The CDR3 DNA reads TGTGCCAGCAGCTTAAACGATGGGGAAAAACTGTTTTTT. It codes for CASSLNDGEKLFF.